Below are 25 T cell receptor beta chains sequenced from a single sample in a study of radiotherapy plus CTLA-4 blockade in lung cancer (dated by TCRdb to about 2018). The library came from the immunoSEQ multiplex PCR assay. TCRdb carries this immuneACCESS record with in-frame sequences only. Its versions omit some clonotypes, under half of them owing to an unresolved V gene in the studies checked, with the rest unexplained. Counted in this sample were some 67,000 clones; 76% of them appeared once. Approximately 15% of the sample is held by the ten biggest clonotypes. Sequences were derived from peripheral blood, sampled from a patient treated with radiotherapy plus ipilimumab. These receptors came from a human donor with non-small cell lung cancer whose response to radiotherapy plus ipilimumab could not be evaluated. Some clones in this sample may be carry-over from other donors' samples.

This chain joins TRBV28 and TRBJ2-7; a possible D gene is TRBD2 (5 bases). V lost 8 bases and J 3 bases, leaving 17 bases between the germline ends. Germline V CDR1 and CDR2: MDHEN, SYDVKM. This CDR3 has 14 residues. CDR3 protein: CASSRGPAIYEQYF. The CDR3 coding sequence is TGTGCCAGCTCGCGAGGGCCCGCGATCTACGAGCAGTACTTC.

This sequence joins TRBV18 and TRBJ1-6; D is ambiguous. Germline lookup yields CDR1 KGHSH and CDR2 LQKENI. This CDR3 contains 15 residues. V lost 4 bases, J lost 3 bases, and 10 bases lay in between. In nucleotides, the CDR3 is TGTGCCAGCTCACTCGTCACGGGCTATAATTCACCCCTCCACTTT. Amino acids: CASSLVTGYNSPLHF.

The rearrangement uses TRBV6-1 and TRBJ1-3, with 10 nucleotides matching TRBD1. The J segment lost 0 bases and the V segment lost 2 bases, leaving 10 bases of the junction unmatched. Germline loops: CDR1 MNHNS, CDR2 SASEGT. The CDR3 covers 19 residues. DNA for the CDR3: TGTGCCAGCAGTGAAACCGGGACAGGGGTCGCCATCTCTGGAAACACCATATATTTT. Translated, it gives CASSETGTGVAISGNTIYF.

The gene calls are TRBV28 and TRBJ2-7; D possibly corresponds to TRBD2 (6 bases). The V gene lost 6 bases and the J gene lost 9 bases, with 15 bases spanning the gap. The CDR3 length is 12 residues. Germline-derived CDR1 and CDR2 are MDHEN and SYDVKM. The CDR3 is CASSPLADRQYF. Here the CDR3 DNA reads TGTGCCAGCAGCCCTTTAGCGGACCGGCAGTACTTC.

This chain links TRBV15 with TRBJ1-2; no clear D gene. Between the trimmed V and J ends, which lost 1 base and 1 base, there was a span of 10 bases. Germline values: CDR1 LNHNV, CDR2 YYDKDF (reference sequence). The CDR3 covers 15 residues. The CDR3 nucleotides read TGTGCCACCAGCAGAGTCCGATCAGTTAACTATGGCTACACCTTC. It translates to CATSRVRSVNYGYTF.

The genes are TRBV29-1 and TRBJ2-5, with TRBD2 matching 10 bases. The CDR3 length is 13 residues. Germline CDR1 is SQVTM and CDR2 is ANQGSEA. J lost 5 bases, V lost 3 bases, and 3 bases had no gene match. Here the CDR3 DNA reads TGCAGCGTTGACTTGGGACTAGCGGAGACCCAGTACTTC. It specifies CSVDLGLAETQYF.

The V call is TRBV29-1, the J call TRBJ2-7; perhaps TRBD1 as D (6 bases). V was cut by 5 bases and J by 2 bases, with 10 bases left in between. The germline V gene has CDR1 SQVTM and CDR2 ANQGSEA. The CDR3 runs to 12 residues. This chain's CDR3 is CSVWTDAYEQYF. The CDR3 DNA follows: TGCAGCGTTTGGACAGACGCCTACGAGCAGTACTTC.

The chain combines TRBV5-5 with TRBJ2-7; weak D call: TRBD2 (6 bases). This CDR3 region has 18 residues. The germline V gene has CDR1 SGHKS and CDR2 YYEKEE (reference sequence). V was cut by 0 bases and J by 0 bases, with 19 bases left in between. The CDR3 DNA follows: TGTGCCAGCAGCTTGGACCCTTGGGCGGGGAGTAGCTCCTACGAGCAGTACTTC. Translated: CASSLDPWAGSSSYEQYF.

The CDR3 sequence is CASSVETGVTEAFF. Written as DNA, the CDR3 is TGTGCCAGCAGTGTTGAGACAGGGGTTACTGAAGCTTTCTTT. V usage is TRBV6-4 and J usage is TRBJ1-1; 8 nucleotides line up with TRBD1. CDR3 length equals 14 residues. With V trimmed by 4 bases and J by 5 bases, 6 bases remained unmatched. Germline-derived CDR1 and CDR2 are MRHNA and SNTAGT.

This clone was counted a few times. The chain carries TRBV9 and TRBJ2-3; 9 nucleotides align to TRBD2. The CDR3 has 16 amino acids. CDR1 is SGDLS, CDR2 YYNGEE, per germline. Trimming removed 0 bases from V and 4 bases from J; junction bases left unmatched: 6. The chain's CDR3 is CASSVGDGGGADTQYF. CDR3 DNA sequence: TGTGCCAGCAGCGTAGGAGATGGCGGGGGGGCAGATACGCAGTATTTT.

This CDR3 reads CASSSLEGHGYTF. CDR3 bases: TGTGCCAGCAGCTCCCTTGAGGGTCATGGCTACACCTTC. The J gene is TRBJ1-2, the V gene TRBV7-9; D is uncertain. Trimming left V 4 bases short and J 6 bases short, with 12 bases between. The CDR3 is 13 amino acids. The germline V gene encodes CDR1 SEHNR and CDR2 FQNEAQ (reference sequence).

The table lists this clone with a count of one. J is TRBJ2-3 and V is TRBV11-2; a possible D gene is TRBD1 (5 bases). Per germline, CDR1 SGHAT and CDR2 FQNNGV. This CDR3 is built from 14 residues. V was trimmed by 6 bases and J by 4 bases, leaving 14 bases between them. The DNA for the CDR3 is TGTGCCAGCAGACTCCGAGGACACTCAGATACGCAGTATTTT. Residues: CASRLRGHSDTQYF.

This clone appeared once. The chain is built from TRBV28 and TRBJ2-7; weak D call: TRBD1 (5 bases). The CDR3 runs 12 residues. The germline CDR1 and CDR2 sequences are MDHEN and SYDVKM. V lost 3 bases to trimming and J lost 7 bases, with 10 bases between them. CDR3 nucleotide sequence: TGTGCCAGCAGTTTCGGCAGGGCGGAGCAGTACTTC. Protein product: CASSFGRAEQYF.

The rearrangement links TRBV7-9 to TRBJ1-6; perhaps TRBD1 as D (6 bases). Trimming pared 1 base from V and 2 bases from J, leaving 9 bases between. The CDR3 extends over 16 amino acids. In germline, CDR1 is SEHNR, CDR2 FQNEAQ (reference sequence). The DNA of the CDR3 is TGTGCCAGCAGCTTAGGACGGACAGCCTATAATTCACCCCTCCACTTT. This translates into CASSLGRTAYNSPLHF.

This sequence joins TRBV2 and TRBJ2-1; 10 bases are shared with TRBD1. The germline CDR1 and CDR2 sequences are SNHLY and FYNNEI. This CDR3 comprises 14 residues. Unmatched junction bases numbered 7, after V lost 6 bases and J lost 8 bases. The CDR3 here is CASRPGQGFDEQFF. The CDR3 DNA follows: TGTGCCAGCAGACCGGGACAGGGGTTCGATGAGCAGTTCTTC.

There are a few counts of this clone. This chain uses TRBV9 with TRBJ2-5, with 9 bases identical to TRBD1. This CDR3 comprises 14 residues. After removal of 3 bases from V and 7 bases from J, the junction contained 7 bases not matched to a gene. Germline-derived CDR1 and CDR2 are SGDLS and YYNGEE. The CDR3 sequence is CASSADRGLGTQYF. The CDR3 DNA reads as TGTGCCAGCAGCGCCGACAGGGGGTTAGGGACCCAGTACTTC.

This chain uses TRBV6-5 with TRBJ1-6; D not certain. Germline-derived CDR1 and CDR2 are MNHEY and SVGAGI. Trimming removed 6 bases from V and 6 bases from J, with 12 bases in between. This CDR3 is 14 amino acids long. CDR3 protein: CASSPMHGNSPLHF. The CDR3, as DNA: TGTGCCAGCAGCCCCATGCACGGTAATTCACCCCTCCACTTT.

The genes are TRBV5-4 and TRBJ2-5; TRBD1 agrees at 9 bases. The CDR3 is made up of 15 amino acids. The trim removed 4 bases at V and 2 bases at J, leaving 6 bases unmatched. Germline V lookup: CDR1 SGHNT, CDR2 YYREEE (reference sequence). The chain's CDR3 is CASSRQGVIQETQYF. As DNA, the CDR3 is TGTGCCAGCAGCCGACAGGGGGTGATACAAGAGACCCAGTACTTC. Filled out from reference TRBV5-4 and TRBJ2-5, the complete variable domain reads ETGVTQSPTHLIKTRGQQVTLRCSSQSGHNTVSWYQQALGQGPQFIFQYYREEENGRGNFPPRFSGLQFPNYSSELNVNALELDDSALYLCASSRQGVIQETQYFGPGTRLLVL.

The rearrangement links TRBV7-2 to TRBJ2-3; possible D gene TRBD2, 5 bases. The CDR3 extends over 13 amino acids. V was shortened by 5 bases and J by 7 bases, with 13 bases between the two germline ends. Germline assignment: CDR1 SGHTA and CDR2 FQGNSA. CDR3 in DNA: TGTGCCAGCAGCAACCCACTAGGACATACGCAGTATTTT. This codes for CASSNPLGHTQYF.

This clone was seen a few times. The chain carries TRBV6-6 and TRBJ1-3; tentatively, D is TRBD1 (5 bases). Germline V lookup: CDR1 MNHNY, CDR2 SVGAGI (reference sequence). The CDR3 contains 15 residues. Trimming removed 2 bases from V and 2 bases from J, with 10 bases in between. CDR3 in amino acids: CASSYKTEPGNTIYF. The CDR3 nucleotides are TGTGCCAGCAGTTACAAGACAGAACCTGGAAACACCATATATTTT.

CDR3 loop: CASSFPGGLGYTF. DNA for the CDR3: TGCGCCAGCAGCTTCCCCGGGGGGCTCGGCTACACCTTC. The rearrangement uses TRBV5-1 and TRBJ1-2; a weak D match, TRBD1 (6 bases). There are 13 residues in the CDR3. Deletions cut 2 bases from V and 8 bases from J, with 13 bases between. CDR1 SGHRS and CDR2 YFSETQ come from the germline V gene.

The chain is built from TRBV6-5 and TRBJ2-7; D is unclear. V lost 2 bases and J 6 bases, leaving 8 bases between the germline ends. This CDR3 is built from 12 residues. Germline values: CDR1 MNHEY, CDR2 SVGAGI. The CDR3 here is CASSYAGGEQYF. The CDR3 DNA is TGTGCCAGCAGTTACGCCGGCGGCGAGCAGTACTTC.

V usage is TRBV7-9 and J usage is TRBJ1-1; D is perhaps TRBD1 (6 bases). The V gene's germline CDR1 is SEHNR and CDR2 FQNEAQ (reference sequence). V was pared by 5 bases and J by 4 bases, with 14 bases between. This CDR3 region has 14 residues. Written as DNA, the CDR3 is TGTGCCAGCAGCGCCGAACTAGGGGGCACTGAAGCTTTCTTT. Translating gives CASSAELGGTEAFF.

V usage is TRBV2 and J usage is TRBJ2-2; 12 nucleotides align to TRBD1. Germline values: CDR1 SNHLY, CDR2 FYNNEI. This CDR3 is 14 amino acids long. V shed 9 bases, J shed 5 bases, and the junction held 4 bases outside the gene matches. The chain's CDR3 is CASGTGGFTGELFF. CDR3 nucleotide sequence: TGTGCCAGTGGGACAGGGGGCTTTACCGGGGAGCTGTTTTTT. The variable domain in full, completed from reference TRBV2 and TRBJ2-2, reads EPEVTQTPSHQVTQMGQEVILRCVPISNHLYFYWYRQILGQKVEFLVSFYNNEISEKSEIFDDQFSVERPDGSNFTLKIRSTKLEDSAMYFCASGTGGFTGELFFGEGSRLTVL.

The chain couples TRBV5-1 to TRBJ2-1; 10 nucleotides line up with TRBD2. Losses at the gene ends were 3 bases for V and 8 bases for J; bases not matched to a gene: 8. The CDR3 runs to 15 residues. Germline CDR1 reads SGHRS; CDR2 reads YFSETQ. CDR3 bases: TGCGCCAGCAGCTCCCAGCGGGGGGGTCTCGATGAGCAGTTCTTC. This gives the protein CASSSQRGGLDEQFF.